This T cell receptor beta chain emerged from a study of regulatory T cells in long-lasting Graves disease. Study-level results: A greater number of public clonotypes (2,741) was shared by persistent patients than by new patients (about 880). Newly diagnosed patients had higher TCR diversity than persistent Graves' patients did.

J gave up 5 bases and V 0 bases, and 11 bases lay outside the gene matches. Germline CDR1 is ENHRY and CDR2 is SYGVKD. This CDR3 has 18 residues. CDR3 regions were amplified by Arm-PCR using iRepertoire HTBI primers to build TCR beta libraries. Using its own MiXCR run on the multiplex PCR reads, TCRdb lists one record per CDR3 protein. The sample contains about 440,000 distinct CDR3 sequences, roughly 15% of which appear only once. With regard to this clonotype: Its antigen remains unknown.

Time point: newly diagnosed GD, antithyroid drugs for less than 3 months. Generation of the TCR library employed RNA extracted from PBMCs. The sample was also linked to a second study, of T cells in Graves' hyperthyroidism and ophthalmopathy. That paper adds: First-round RT-PCR with HTBI primers amplified the TCR CDR3 region. Most expanded thyroid clonotypes above 0.001 recurred in blood.

This clonotype was sampled from a woman between 18 and 29 years old with Graves disease. Sequences were derived from peripheral blood mononuclear cells (PBMCs), sampled at new diagnosis, from a patient treated with antithyroid drugs. The V gene is TRBV10-3, the J gene TRBJ2-1; TRBD2 agrees at 9 bases. CDR3 DNA: TGTGCCATCAGTGAGTCGGGACTAGCACCCGGTCCGAACAATGAGCAGTTCTTC. Encoded protein: CAISESGLAPGPNNEQFF.